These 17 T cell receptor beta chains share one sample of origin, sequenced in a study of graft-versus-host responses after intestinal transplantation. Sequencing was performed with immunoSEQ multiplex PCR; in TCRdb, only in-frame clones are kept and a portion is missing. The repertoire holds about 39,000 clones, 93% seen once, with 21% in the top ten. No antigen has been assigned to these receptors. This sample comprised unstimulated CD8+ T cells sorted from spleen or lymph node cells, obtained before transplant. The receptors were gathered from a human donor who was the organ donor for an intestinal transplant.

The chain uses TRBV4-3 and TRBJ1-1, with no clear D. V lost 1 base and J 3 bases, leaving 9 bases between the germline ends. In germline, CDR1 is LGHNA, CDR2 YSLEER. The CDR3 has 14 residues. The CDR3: CASSQGLGDTEAFF. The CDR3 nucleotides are TGCGCCAGCAGCCAAGGACTGGGAGACACTGAAGCTTTCTTT.

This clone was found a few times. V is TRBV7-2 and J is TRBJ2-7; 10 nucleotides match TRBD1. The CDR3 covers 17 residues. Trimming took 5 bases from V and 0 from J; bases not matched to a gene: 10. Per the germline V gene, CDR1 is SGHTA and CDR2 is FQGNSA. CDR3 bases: TGTGCCAGCAGCATGAGGGTCGGGACAGGGGTCTCCTACGAGCAGTACTTC. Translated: CASSMRVGTGVSYEQYF.

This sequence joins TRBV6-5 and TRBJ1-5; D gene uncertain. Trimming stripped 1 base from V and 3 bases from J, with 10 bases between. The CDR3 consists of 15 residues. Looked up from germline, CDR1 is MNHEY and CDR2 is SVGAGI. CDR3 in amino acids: CASSYYPPVNQPQHF. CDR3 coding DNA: TGTGCCAGCAGTTACTACCCTCCGGTCAATCAGCCCCAGCATTTT.

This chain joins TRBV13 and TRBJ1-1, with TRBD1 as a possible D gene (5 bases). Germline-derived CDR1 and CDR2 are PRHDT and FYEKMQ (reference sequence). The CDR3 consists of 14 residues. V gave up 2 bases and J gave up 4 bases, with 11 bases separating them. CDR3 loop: CASSLTARGTEAFF. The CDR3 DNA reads TGTGCCAGCAGCTTAACGGCGAGGGGCACTGAAGCTTTCTTT.

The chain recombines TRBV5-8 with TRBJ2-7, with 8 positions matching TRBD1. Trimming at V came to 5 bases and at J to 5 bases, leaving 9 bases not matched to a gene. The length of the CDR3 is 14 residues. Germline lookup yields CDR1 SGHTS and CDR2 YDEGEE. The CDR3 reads CASSLGQGGDEQYF. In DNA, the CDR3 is TGTGCCAGCAGTCTCGGACAGGGAGGCGACGAGCAGTACTTC.

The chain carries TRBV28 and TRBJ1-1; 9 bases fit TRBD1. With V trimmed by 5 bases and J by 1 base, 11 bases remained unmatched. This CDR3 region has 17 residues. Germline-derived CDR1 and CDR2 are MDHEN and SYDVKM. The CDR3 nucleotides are TGTGCCAGCAGTACCTCGGGACAGGGAGATAAGAACACTGAAGCTTTCTTT. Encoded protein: CASSTSGQGDKNTEAFF.

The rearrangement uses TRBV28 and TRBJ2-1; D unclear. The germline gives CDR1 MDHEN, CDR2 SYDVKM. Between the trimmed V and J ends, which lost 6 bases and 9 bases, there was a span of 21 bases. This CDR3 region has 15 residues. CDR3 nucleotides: TGTGCCAGCAGAAAAGCCGGGTTCTCATTGAGTGAGCAGTTCTTC. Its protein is CASRKAGFSLSEQFF.

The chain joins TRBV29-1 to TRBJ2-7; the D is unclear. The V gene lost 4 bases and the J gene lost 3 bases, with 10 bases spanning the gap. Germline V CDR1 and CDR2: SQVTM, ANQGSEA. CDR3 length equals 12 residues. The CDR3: CSVGYSRYEQYF. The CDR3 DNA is TGCAGCGTTGGGTACAGCCGCTACGAGCAGTACTTC.

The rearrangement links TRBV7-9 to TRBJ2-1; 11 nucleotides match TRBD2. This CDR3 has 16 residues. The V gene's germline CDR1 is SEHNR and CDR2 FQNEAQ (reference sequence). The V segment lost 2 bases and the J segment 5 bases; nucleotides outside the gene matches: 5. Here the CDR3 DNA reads TGTGCCAGCAGCTTACCGCGACTAGCGGGGAACAATGAGCAGTTCTTC. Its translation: CASSLPRLAGNNEQFF.

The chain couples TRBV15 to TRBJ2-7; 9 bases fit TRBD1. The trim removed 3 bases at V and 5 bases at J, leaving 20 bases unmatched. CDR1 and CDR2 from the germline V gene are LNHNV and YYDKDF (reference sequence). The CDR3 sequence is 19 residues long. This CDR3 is CATSSVSGTGLALWNEQYF. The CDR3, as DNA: TGTGCCACCAGCAGCGTCTCCGGGACAGGGCTGGCCCTGTGGAACGAGCAGTACTTC.

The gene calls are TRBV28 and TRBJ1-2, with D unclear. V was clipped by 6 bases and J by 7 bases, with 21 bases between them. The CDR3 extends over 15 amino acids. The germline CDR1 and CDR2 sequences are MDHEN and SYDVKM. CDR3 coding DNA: TGTGCCAGCAGAAAAAAACCGGGAGTTAGAAGTGGCTACACCTTC. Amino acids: CASRKKPGVRSGYTF.

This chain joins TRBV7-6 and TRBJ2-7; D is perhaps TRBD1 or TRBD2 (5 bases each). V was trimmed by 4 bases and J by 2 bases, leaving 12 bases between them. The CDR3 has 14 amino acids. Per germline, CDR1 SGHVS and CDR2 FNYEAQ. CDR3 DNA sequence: TGTGCCAGCAGCTACCGGGACGGGGCCTACGAGCAGTACTTC. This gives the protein CASSYRDGAYEQYF.

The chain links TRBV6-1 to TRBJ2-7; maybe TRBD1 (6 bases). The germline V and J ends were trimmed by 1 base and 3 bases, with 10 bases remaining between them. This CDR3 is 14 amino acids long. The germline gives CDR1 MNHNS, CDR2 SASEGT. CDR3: CASSEDRDNYEQYF. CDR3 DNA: TGTGCCAGCAGTGAAGACAGGGATAACTACGAGCAGTACTTC.

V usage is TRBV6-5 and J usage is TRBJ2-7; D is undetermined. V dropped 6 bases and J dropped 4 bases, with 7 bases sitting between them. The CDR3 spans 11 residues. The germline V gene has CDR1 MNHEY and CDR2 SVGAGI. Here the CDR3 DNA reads TGTGCCAGCAGCGATGGGTACGAGCAGTACTTC. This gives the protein CASSDGYEQYF.

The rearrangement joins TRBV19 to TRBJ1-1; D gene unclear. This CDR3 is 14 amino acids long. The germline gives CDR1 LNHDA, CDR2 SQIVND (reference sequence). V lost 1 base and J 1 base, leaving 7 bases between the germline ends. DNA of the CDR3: TGTGCCAGTAGTATAGGTCGGGAGAACACTGAAGCTTTCTTT. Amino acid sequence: CASSIGRENTEAFF.

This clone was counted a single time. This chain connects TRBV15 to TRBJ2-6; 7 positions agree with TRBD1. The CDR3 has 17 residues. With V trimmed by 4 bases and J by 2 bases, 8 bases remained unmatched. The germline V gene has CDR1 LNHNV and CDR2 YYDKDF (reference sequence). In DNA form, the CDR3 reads TGTGCCACCAGCACCACAGGGGACCCTGCTGGGGCCAACGTCCTGACTTTC. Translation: CATSTTGDPAGANVLTF. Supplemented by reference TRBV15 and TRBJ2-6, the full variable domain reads DAMVIQNPRYQVTQFGKPVTLSCSQTLNHNVMYWYQQKSSQAPKLLFHYYDKDFNNEADTPDNFQSRRPNTSFCFLDIRSPGLGDTAMYLCATSTTGDPAGANVLTFGAGSRLTVL.

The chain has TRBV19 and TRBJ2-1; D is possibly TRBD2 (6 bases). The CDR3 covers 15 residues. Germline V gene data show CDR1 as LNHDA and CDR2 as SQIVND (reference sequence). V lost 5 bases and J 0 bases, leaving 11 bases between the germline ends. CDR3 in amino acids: CASSLIAASYNEQFF. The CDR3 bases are TGTGCCAGTAGTCTAATAGCGGCCTCCTACAATGAGCAGTTCTTC.